This T cell receptor (beta chain) comes out of a study of blood T cell repertoires in COVID-19. Germline V gene sequence: CDR1 MRHNA, CDR2 SNTAGT. There are 14 residues in the CDR3. The V gene end was trimmed by 2 bases and the J gene end by 3 bases; junction bases not matched to a gene: 0. Per the original methods: The authors estimated nucleated cell counts from reference gene primer amplification. The repertoire was sequenced with immunoSEQ multiplex PCR; TCRdb's copy has only in-frame clones and lacks some. V, J and clone size reflect that table, while D and trimming were determined from the DNA. This table has approximately 24,000 clones, 75% to 90% appearing once.

The sample taken for sequencing was peripheral blood. This receptor was identified in a woman in her sixties or seventies with active COVID-19. The chain combines TRBV6-4 with TRBJ2-1; 8 bases map to TRBD1. The CDR3 DNA follows: TGTGCCAGCAGTGACGGACAGGGCTACAATGAGCAGTTCTTC. It translates to CASSDGQGYNEQFF.